This TCR beta chain stems from a study of early T cells in non-severe SARS-CoV-2 infection (dated by TCRdb to about 2021). Looking at the study overall: Bulk RNA from unsorted whole blood was used for TCR sequencing, so alpha and beta chains could not be paired. Overall study results and their limits: VDJdb matching was skewed toward anti-spike CD8 responses, so virus-specific expansions were likely underestimated and private and CD4 specificities were missed.

Relative to germline, V is 4 bases shorter and J is 1 base shorter, with 10 bases between their ends. The CDR3 spans 15 residues, from the cysteine through the phenylalanine. The kept DNA is CDR3 alone, 45 bases in frame from the first base. The germline V gene sets CDR1 to MNHNS and CDR2 to SASEGT. In the case of this clonotype: Its antigen specificity is not known. Qualities for individual bases were not recorded, and no much larger clone is one base off.

Libraries were built with 5' RACE. The sequencer was a NextSeq 500. Unique molecular identifiers were attached to individual cDNA molecules in the TCR library protocol so that sequencing error and PCR bias could be corrected. Sequencing covered both TCR alpha and beta chains, and within each sample the abundances of alpha and beta sequences were tightly co-correlated. In the source study's methods: Decombinator V4 was used to annotate TCR sequences for V gene, J gene and CDR3. TCRs were defined as expanded if a significant change between any two time points was detected under a Poisson model with p below 0.0001. TCR abundances were normalised to the total number of TCRs sequenced per sample and were expressed as counts per million. TRAV1-2 paired with TRAJ12, TRAJ20 or TRAJ33 defined MAIT TCRs, while TRAV10 paired with TRAJ18 defined iNKT TCRs. VDJdb, accessed on 1 November 2021, was searched for TCRs annotated for CMV, EBV and SARS-CoV-2, and TCRs annotated for more than one antigen were excluded. TCRdb itself trimmed the public reads at Q25 with fastp, ran MiXCR and retained productive beta chains. Rows with a matching CDR3 protein are joined into one entry that keeps the most common DNA and genes. What appears here as the V and J calls and clone size reflects TCRdb's work, not the paper's. This sample is represented by just over 80,000 distinct CDR3 sequences; roughly 15% of them were singletons. Around 1.5% of the sample is held by the ten biggest clonotypes.

A case-control design nested within a healthcare worker cohort in London, UK, was used, with weekly nasopharyngeal swab PCR tests and blood sampling performed. Healthcare workers were recruited between 23 and 31 March 2020, during the week of the UK lockdown, and were followed weekly for up to roughly 15 weeks. Sequenced sample: whole blood. The sequence is built from TRBV6-1 and TRBJ2-2; the D gene lacks a confident call. The origin of this receptor is an adult who was a healthcare worker with PCR-confirmed SARS-CoV-2 infection or an uninfected control (not recorded which). The base sequence is TGTGCCAGCAGTGGACCAAATGGGAACACCGGGGAGCTGTTTTTT. Its product reads: CASSGPNGNTGELFF.